Given below is one T cell receptor beta chain in context. Its antigen is unknown. Germline CDR1 is SEHNR and CDR2 is FQNEAQ (reference sequence). Between the trimmed V and J ends, which lost 11 bases and 4 bases, there was a span of 6 bases. The CDR3 sequence is 10 residues long. These data originate in a study of T cells after yellow fever vaccination. General study results and limits: A weaker secondary response peaked on day 5, the primary on day 15. Booster sampling recovered most clones from primary vaccination (under 97% CD4, approximately 90% CD8).

5'RACE template switching produced TCR cDNA carrying a universal primer site and UMIs. One entry per CDR3 protein results from TCRdb running MiXCR on the 5' RACE reads. Among under 200,000 distinct CDR3 sequences listed, roughly 9.6% were seen once. The chain carries TRBV7-9 and TRBJ2-1; no reliable D call. The sequenced sample was CD8+ T cells sorted from PBMCs, obtained 15 days after the yellow fever booster vaccination. The sequence was collected from a man between 18 and 29 years old who received the YFV17D yellow fever vaccine. This CDR3 reads CAAEYNEQFF. CDR3 nucleotides: TGTGCCGCCGAATACAATGAGCAGTTCTTC.